A selection of T cell receptor beta chains follows, all from one sample in a study of blood T cell repertoires in COVID-19. TCRdb's copy holds only in-frame clones and misses some; the assay was immunoSEQ multiplex PCR. The data show about 180,000 clones, with about 83% seen just once and around a sixth held by the top ten. The sample taken for sequencing was peripheral blood. Receptors were obtained from an older person with COVID-19, enrolled during active disease. Each CDR3 is given with its conserved first and last residue. Fields, in order: D gene, J gene, V gene, clone size, CDR3 DNA, CDR3 protein. The D gene is left open where the match is weak. The size entry is marked missing in some rows and otherwise reads once, few, many or a size class.

D: -; J: TRBJ2-6; V: TRBV18; size: -; DNA: TGTGCCAGCTCACCTGGGGCTCAGGTTGGTGGGGCCAACGTCCTGACTTTC; CDR3: CASSPGAQVGGANVLTF
D: -; J: TRBJ1-5; V: TRBV6-2/TRBV6-3; size: -; DNA: TGTGCCAGCAGTGGCCGGACAACCCGTGCGGAGCCCCAGCATTTT; CDR3: CASSGRTTRAEPQHF
D: TRBD1; J: TRBJ1-2; V: TRBV6-5; size: -; DNA: TGTGCCAGCAGTTACGGACGGACAGGGGGCGGCTATGGCTACACCTTC; CDR3: CASSYGRTGGGYGYTF
D: TRBD1; J: TRBJ2-2; V: TRBV5-1; size: once; DNA: TGCGCCAGCAGCGGGGGGACAGGGTTCACCGGGGAGCTGTTTTTT; CDR3: CASSGGTGFTGELFF
D: TRBD2; J: TRBJ2-5; V: TRBV7-8; size: -; DNA: TGTGCCAGCAGCTTAGCCGTAGCGGGAGGCCAAGAGACCCAGTACTTC; CDR3: CASSLAVAGGQETQYF
D: TRBD1; J: TRBJ2-3; V: TRBV10-3; size: -; DNA: TGTGCCATCAGTGAGTTAGGACAGGGTGGCCCAGATACGCAGTATTTT; CDR3: CAISELGQGGPDTQYF
D: TRBD2; J: TRBJ2-1; V: TRBV19; size: -; DNA: TGTGCCAGTACCATACAGGCGGGAGGTTACAATGAGCAGTTCTTC; CDR3: CASTIQAGGYNEQFF
D: TRBD1; J: TRBJ2-2; V: TRBV28; size: once; DNA: TGTGCCAGCAGTCGACAGGGCCGGGGGAACACCGGGGAGCTGTTTTTT; CDR3: CASSRQGRGNTGELFF
D: -; J: TRBJ1-2; V: TRBV6-5; size: -; DNA: TGTGCCAGCAGAAGACAGAAACTCTATGGCTACACCTTC; CDR3: CASRRQKLYGYTF
D: -; J: TRBJ2-3; V: TRBV5-1; size: once; DNA: TGCGCCAGCAGCTTTAAGCAAGGGGCTCAGGGGCAGTATTTT; CDR3: CASSFKQGAQGQYF
D: -; J: TRBJ1-6; V: TRBV3-1/TRBV3-2; size: -; DNA: TGTGCCAGCAGCCAAGTCGGGGGAAGCAATTCACCCCTCCACTTT; CDR3: CASSQVGGSNSPLHF
D: -; J: TRBJ1-2; V: TRBV7-8; size: -; DNA: TGTGCCAGCAGTCCACAAGCGGTAGGCTACACCTTC; CDR3: CASSPQAVGYTF
D: TRBD1; J: TRBJ2-5; V: TRBV7-9; size: few; DNA: TGTGCCAGCAGCTTAAGACAGGGGGCCCAAGAGACCCAGTACTTC; CDR3: CASSLRQGAQETQYF
D: TRBD2; J: TRBJ2-2; V: TRBV6-5; size: -; DNA: TGTGCCACCAGACCGCGGGGGGACGCCGGGGAGCTGTTTTTT; CDR3: CATRPRGDAGELFF
D: -; J: TRBJ1-5; V: TRBV7-9; size: -; DNA: TGTGCCAGCAGCTTAGGGGGCACAGAGACGATCCATTTT; CDR3: CASSLGGTETIHF
D: TRBD1; J: TRBJ1-2; V: TRBV18; size: -; DNA: TGTGCCAGCTCCCGGGGACAGGAAGCTAACTATGGCTACACCTTC; CDR3: CASSRGQEANYGYTF
D: TRBD1; J: TRBJ1-1; V: TRBV5-1; size: -; DNA: TGCGCCAGCAGAGGACAGGGAGGGAATACTGAAGCTTTCTTT; CDR3: CASRGQGGNTEAFF
D: -; J: TRBJ1-2; V: TRBV5-1; size: -; DNA: TGCGCCAGCACGGTCGATAACTATGGCTACACCTTC; CDR3: CASTVDNYGYTF
D: -; J: TRBJ2-4; V: TRBV5-8; size: -; DNA: TGTGCCAGCAGCCTGGGGGGGCGGGCGTGGCACATTCAGTACTTC; CDR3: CASSLGGRAWHIQYF
D: -; J: TRBJ1-4; V: TRBV30; size: once; DNA: TGTGCCTGGGGTGACACCTGGACAGCTAATGAAAAACTGTTTTTT; CDR3: CAWGDTWTANEKLFF
D: TRBD1; J: TRBJ1-6; V: TRBV6-5; size: -; DNA: TGTGCCAGCAGCGTAATCCGGGACAGTAATTCACCCCTCCACTTT; CDR3: CASSVIRDSNSPLHF
D: -; J: TRBJ2-5; V: TRBV7-9; size: -; DNA: TGTGCCAGTGGGCGGGACTTCGAAGAGACCCAGTACTTC; CDR3: CASGRDFEETQYF
D: -; J: TRBJ1-2; V: TRBV5-1; size: -; DNA: TGCGCCAGCAGCTTGGTGGATTGGAGGGATGGCTACACCTTC; CDR3: CASSLVDWRDGYTF
D: TRBD2; J: TRBJ2-5; V: TRBV2; size: -; DNA: TGTGCCAGCAGTGAAGTCCGGACTAGCGGGGGTACTTGGTACTTC; CDR3: CASSEVRTSGGTWYF
D: TRBD1; J: TRBJ1-6; V: TRBV5-5; size: -; DNA: TGTGCCAGCAGCTTGATGTGGGGACAGGGATACTCACCCCTCCACTTT; CDR3: CASSLMWGQGYSPLHF
D: -; J: TRBJ1-5; V: TRBV6-5; size: -; DNA: TGTGCCAGCAGTTACCTACCCAGGGAATTATGGACCCAGCATTTT; CDR3: CASSYLPRELWTQHF
D: -; J: TRBJ1-1; V: TRBV14; size: -; DNA: TGTGCCAGCAGCCGACAGGAAAACACTGAAGCTTTCTTT; CDR3: CASSRQENTEAFF
D: TRBD2; J: TRBJ2-1; V: TRBV10-3; size: -; DNA: TGTGCCATCAGTGAGGGTCTGGGGGAGGGCCGGGTTGAGCAGTTCTTC; CDR3: CAISEGLGEGRVEQFF
D: -; J: TRBJ2-4; V: TRBV7-8; size: -; DNA: TGTGCCAGCAGCTTCGGGAGAGTGGCCAAAAACATTCAGTACTTC; CDR3: CASSFGRVAKNIQYF
D: TRBD2; J: TRBJ2-3; V: TRBV11-2; size: -; DNA: TGTGCCAGCAGCTTAGGTGGGACTAGACAAGATACGCAGTATTTT; CDR3: CASSLGGTRQDTQYF
D: -; J: TRBJ1-1; V: TRBV11-2; size: -; DNA: TGTGCCAGCAGCCTCCAGGGGTTTAACACTGAAGCTTTCTTT; CDR3: CASSLQGFNTEAFF
D: TRBD2; J: TRBJ2-7; V: TRBV5-4; size: -; DNA: TGTGCCAGCAGCTTGGAACTAGCGGGCTACGAGCAGTACTTC; CDR3: CASSLELAGYEQYF
D: -; J: TRBJ1-2; V: TRBV4-1; size: -; DNA: TGCGCCAGCAGCCCCGTAACGGACTATGGCTACACCTTC; CDR3: CASSPVTDYGYTF
D: TRBD1; J: TRBJ1-5; V: TRBV5-8; size: -; DNA: TGTGCCAGCAGCACCGACAGGGTTCTCGGTCAGCCCCAGCATTTT; CDR3: CASSTDRVLGQPQHF
D: TRBD2; J: TRBJ2-3; V: TRBV6-4; size: -; DNA: TGTGCCAGCAGTGACCAGGCTAGCGGGGGCACAGATACGCAGTATTTT; CDR3: CASSDQASGGTDTQYF
D: TRBD1; J: TRBJ1-5; V: TRBV10-3; size: -; DNA: TGTGCCATCAGTGAGGGACAGGGGGAATTACAGCCCCAGCATTTT; CDR3: CAISEGQGELQPQHF
D: -; J: TRBJ2-5; V: TRBV19; size: -; DNA: TGTGCCAGTAGTATAGGGGGGGGCGGCGCTCAAGAGACCCAGTACTTC; CDR3: CASSIGGGGAQETQYF
D: -; J: TRBJ1-5; V: TRBV9; size: once; DNA: TGTGCCAGCAGCGCCCAGGGAGGGGACAATCAGCCCCAGCATTTT; CDR3: CASSAQGGDNQPQHF
D: TRBD1; J: TRBJ2-3; V: TRBV4-1; size: few; DNA: TGCGCCAGCAGCCTCAATATCGCCGGGACAGGGAGCACAGATACGCAGTATTTT; CDR3: CASSLNIAGTGSTDTQYF
D: -; J: TRBJ2-1; V: TRBV3-1/TRBV3-2; size: -; DNA: TGTGCCAGCAGCCAAACCTTAGCGGCGAGCTACAATGAGCAGTTCTTC; CDR3: CASSQTLAASYNEQFF
D: TRBD2; J: TRBJ2-1; V: TRBV19; size: -; DNA: TGTGCCAGTAGCGCTCGAGCGGGGGCGGGGTACAATGAGCAGTTCTTC; CDR3: CASSARAGAGYNEQFF
D: -; J: TRBJ2-1; V: TRBV6-5; size: -; DNA: TGTGCCAGCAGTTACTCGAGTTTTTACAATGAGCAGTTCTTC; CDR3: CASSYSSFYNEQFF
D: TRBD2; J: TRBJ2-2; V: TRBV28; size: few; DNA: TGTGCCAGCAGCCAAGGACTAGAATCAGGGGAGCTGTTTTTT; CDR3: CASSQGLESGELFF
D: -; J: TRBJ1-1; V: TRBV11-2; size: once; DNA: TGTGCCAGCAGCTTCACACGCACTGAAGCTTTCTTT; CDR3: CASSFTRTEAFF
D: TRBD1; J: TRBJ1-1; V: TRBV2; size: -; DNA: TGTGCCAGCGGTCGGACAGGGATCAACACTGAAGCTTTCTTT; CDR3: CASGRTGINTEAFF
D: TRBD1; J: TRBJ1-4; V: TRBV6-5; size: -; DNA: TGTGCCAGCAGTTACTCGACCGGACAGGGGAATGAAAAACTGTTTTTT; CDR3: CASSYSTGQGNEKLFF
D: TRBD2; J: TRBJ2-3; V: TRBV19; size: -; DNA: TGTGCCAGTAGCACTAGCGGTTCCACAGATACGCAGTATTTT; CDR3: CASSTSGSTDTQYF
D: TRBD2; J: TRBJ2-2; V: TRBV28; size: -; DNA: TGTGCCAGCAGTTTACTGACTAGCGGGGCCACCGGGGAGCTGTTTTTT; CDR3: CASSLLTSGATGELFF
D: -; J: TRBJ1-5; V: TRBV21-1; size: -; DNA: TGTGCCAGCAGCAAATCATTTAGCGGCAGTAGCAATCAGCCCCAGCATTTT; CDR3: CASSKSFSGSSNQPQHF
D: TRBD1; J: TRBJ1-2; V: TRBV6-6; size: -; DNA: TGTGCCAGCAGCGCGGACAGGGGAGTATCGAGGTGCACCTTC; CDR3: CASSADRGVSRCTF
D: TRBD1; J: TRBJ2-5; V: TRBV7-7; size: -; DNA: TGTGCCAGCAGCGGGACAGGCTGGGAGACCCAGTACTTC; CDR3: CASSGTGWETQYF
D: -; J: TRBJ1-5; V: TRBV6-2/TRBV6-3; size: -; DNA: TGTGCCAGCAGTTACGAGGGCTCGGGCAATCAGCCCCAGCATTTT; CDR3: CASSYEGSGNQPQHF